The 24 T cell receptor beta chains below were found in one sample sequenced in a study of sequential checkpoint blockade in melanoma. This sample's treatment: randomized to nivolumab then ipilimumab (arm A) or the reverse (arm B). The table came from immunoSEQ multiplex PCR; TCRdb's copy has only in-frame clones and leaves some out. Among around 12,000 clones, almost 85% were seen once, and the ten largest hold under 35%. Here the sequenced sample was CD8+ T cells sorted from blood (inferred from file names), taken from a patient given nivolumab and ipilimumab in sequence. These receptors were collected from a human donor with melanoma.

The V and J genes are TRBV28 and TRBJ1-1; 10 bases are shared with TRBD1. There are 15 residues in the CDR3. Germline trimming cut 4 bases from V and 4 bases from J; bases unmatched to any gene: 6. In germline, CDR1 is MDHEN, CDR2 SYDVKM. Here the CDR3 DNA reads TGTGCCAGCAGTTATCCCCGGACAGGGGGCACTGAAGCTTTCTTT. The encoded protein is CASSYPRTGGTEAFF. The variable domain in full, with the rest retrieved from reference TRBV28 and TRBJ1-1, is DVKVTQSSRYLVKRTGEKVFLECVQDMDHENMFWYRQDPGLGLRLIYFSYDVKMKEKGDIPEGYSVSREKKERFSLILESASTNQTSMYLCASSYPRTGGTEAFFGQGTRLTVV.

This sequence joins TRBV19 and TRBJ1-5; D is ambiguous. Germline CDR1 and CDR2: LNHDA and SQIVND (reference sequence). CDR3 length: 12 amino acids. Trimming stripped 7 bases from V and 0 bases from J, with 4 bases between. The chain's CDR3 is CASKYSNQPQHF. CDR3 nucleotides: TGTGCCAGTAAATATAGCAATCAGCCCCAGCATTTT.

This chain connects TRBV10-2 to TRBJ1-2; tentatively, D is TRBD1 (6 bases). The CDR3 is 13 amino acids. Per the germline V gene, CDR1 is WSHSY and CDR2 is SAAADI. V was trimmed by 2 bases and J by 8 bases, leaving 12 bases between them. The CDR3, as DNA: TGCGCCAGCAGTGAGGGGGGGGCGCAAGGCTACACCTTC. This encodes CASSEGGAQGYTF.

This clone was counted only a few times. Other nucleotide sequences from this sample produce the same CDR3. The genes are TRBV7-9 and TRBJ2-7; 9 bases match TRBD1. The V segment lost 4 bases and the J segment 5 bases; nucleotides outside the gene matches: 9. The germline V gene encodes CDR1 SEHNR and CDR2 FQNEAQ (reference sequence). This CDR3 has 15 amino acids. CDR3 bases: TGTGCCAGCAGCTCGACTCTACAGGGGGCCCACGAGCAGTACTTC. Translation gives CASSSTLQGAHEQYF.

The chain has TRBV4-2 and TRBJ2-1, with 7 bases identical to TRBD2. The germline V gene has CDR1 LGHNA and CDR2 YNFKEQ. CDR3 size: 15 residues. The trim removed 1 base at V and 2 bases at J, leaving 2 bases unmatched. Written as DNA, the CDR3 is TGTGCCAGCAGCCAAGTTGCGGGAGCCTACAATGAGCAGTTCTTC. As protein: CASSQVAGAYNEQFF.

The table lists this clone with a few counts. The chain joins TRBV25-1 to TRBJ2-1; a weak D match, TRBD2 (6 bases). CDR1 is MGHDK, CDR2 SYGVNS, per germline. This CDR3 is 12 amino acids long. V was clipped by 6 bases and J by 7 bases, with 10 bases between them. CDR3 sequence: CASRYGRNEQFF. The CDR3 region has the DNA TGTGCCAGCAGATACGGGAGAAATGAGCAGTTCTTC.

This clone was picked up a small number of times. The chain is built from TRBV7-9 and TRBJ1-1; no firm D call. The CDR3 runs 13 residues. V lost 1 base and J 4 bases, leaving 7 bases between the germline ends. Per germline, CDR1 SEHNR and CDR2 FQNEAQ (reference sequence). The CDR3 reads CASSLESSTEAFF. The CDR3 DNA follows: TGTGCCAGCAGCTTAGAATCGAGCACTGAAGCTTTCTTT.

This chain links TRBV5-6 with TRBJ1-1; TRBD1 might be the D (5 bases). Germline V gene sequence: CDR1 SGHDT, CDR2 YYEEEE. The length of the CDR3 is 12 residues. V lost 4 bases and J 6 bases, leaving 10 bases between the germline ends. CDR3 region: CASSARASEAFF. The CDR3, as DNA: TGTGCCAGCAGCGCCAGGGCTTCTGAAGCTTTCTTT.

The chain combines TRBV7-9 with TRBJ1-1; TRBD1 aligns across 9 bases. Per germline, CDR1 SEHNR and CDR2 FQNEAQ (reference sequence). This CDR3 contains 15 residues. Trimming at V came to 4 bases and at J to 7 bases, leaving 10 bases not matched to a gene. CDR3 bases: TGTGCCAGCAGCTCGGACAGGGGCCCCACTGATGAAGCTTTCTTT. Translating it yields CASSSDRGPTDEAFF.

The chain joins TRBV6-6 to TRBJ2-1; maybe TRBD2 (6 bases). CDR3 length: 14 amino acids. CDR1 is MNHNY and CDR2 is SVGAGI in the germline V gene (reference sequence). V was pared by 6 bases and J by 5 bases, with 14 bases between. CDR3 sequence: CASSHLRENNEQFF. DNA for the CDR3: TGTGCCAGCAGCCACCTGCGGGAAAACAATGAGCAGTTCTTC.

Only one count was recorded for this clone. The V gene is TRBV5-1, the J gene TRBJ2-7; possibly TRBD1 for D (6 bases). V gave up 0 bases and J gave up 0 bases, with 16 bases separating them. Germline-derived CDR1 and CDR2 are SGHRS and YFSETQ. The CDR3 runs 17 residues. The CDR3 DNA sequence: TGCGCCAGCAGCTTGGAAAATCCCCGGGACAACTCCTACGAGCAGTACTTC. Translating gives CASSLENPRDNSYEQYF.

The chain employs TRBV6-1 and TRBJ1-6; D is possibly TRBD1 (5 bases). The V end was cut by 2 bases, the J end by 5 bases, with 10 bases between. There are 15 residues in the CDR3. The germline V gene has CDR1 MNHNS and CDR2 SASEGT. In nucleotides, the CDR3 is TGTGCCAGCAGTGAAATAGGGGCTGATAATTCACCCCTCCACTTT. Translated, it gives CASSEIGADNSPLHF.

This sequence joins TRBV9 and TRBJ2-5; 8 bases agree with TRBD2. The V gene end was trimmed by 4 bases and the J gene end by 4 bases; junction bases not matched to a gene: 6. The germline gives CDR1 SGDLS, CDR2 YYNGEE. The CDR3 extends over 14 amino acids. The CDR3 nucleotides are TGTGCCAGCAGCTCCAGCGGGGGTTTAGAGACCCAGTACTTC. It is translated as CASSSSGGLETQYF.

This chain links TRBV14 with TRBJ2-7, with TRBD1 identical over 7 bases. Germline V gene lookup returns CDR1 SGHDN and CDR2 FVKESK. V was clipped by 3 bases and J by 12 bases; unmatched bases: 11. This CDR3 spans 13 amino acids. In DNA form, the CDR3 reads TGTGCCAGCAGCCAGGGGACAGCGACGTCCCGGTACTTC. Its translation is CASSQGTATSRYF. Variable domain in full (rest from reference TRBV14 and TRBJ2-7): EAGVTQFPSHSVIEKGQTVTLRCDPISGHDNLYWYRRVMGKEIKFLLHFVKESKQDESGMPNNRFLAERTGGTYSTLKVQPAELEDSGVYFCASSQGTATSRYFGPGTRLTVT.

The chain employs TRBV28 and TRBJ2-1; no clear D. In germline, CDR1 is MDHEN, CDR2 SYDVKM. V lost 4 bases and J 12 bases, leaving 25 bases between the germline ends. The CDR3 consists of 16 residues. This chain's CDR3 is CASSSPTYSYNEWQFF. For the CDR3, the DNA is TGTGCCAGCAGTTCCCCGACATATTCCTACAATGAGTGGCAGTTCTTC.

J is TRBJ2-7 and V is TRBV11-2, with 7 nucleotides matching TRBD2. V lost 3 bases, J lost 0 bases, and 2 bases stayed unmatched. Germline loops: CDR1 SGHAT, CDR2 FQNNGV. This CDR3 is 14 amino acids long. The CDR3 spells CASSLPSGSYEQYF. DNA for the CDR3: TGTGCCAGCAGCTTGCCTAGCGGCTCCTACGAGCAGTACTTC. The whole variable domain, filled in from reference TRBV11-2 and TRBJ2-7, reads EAGVAQSPRYKIIEKRQSVAFWCNPISGHATLYWYQQILGQGPKLLIQFQNNGVVDDSQLPKDRFSAERLKGVDSTLKIQPAKLEDSAVYLCASSLPSGSYEQYFGPGTRLTVT.

This chain connects TRBV4-1 to TRBJ2-3; D may be TRBD1 (7 bases). CDR3 length: 17 amino acids. V lost 2 bases, J lost 2 bases, and 17 bases lay in between. Per the germline V gene, CDR1 is MGHRA and CDR2 is YSYEKL. This CDR3 reads CASSQSRGDSYTDTQYF. DNA for the CDR3: TGCGCCAGCAGCCAATCGAGGGGGGACAGTTACACAGATACGCAGTATTTT.

The chain couples TRBV21-1 to TRBJ2-2; the D call TRBD1 from the table was never checked on the DNA. TRBV21-1 is deemed a pseudogene. The CDR3 totals 13 residues. The CDR3 protein is CASSPQGTGELFF. The CDR3 bases are TGTGCCAGCAGCCCCCAGGGTACGGGGGAGCTGTTTTTT.

This clone qualifies as medium-sized. Other DNA sequences in the sample encode the same CDR3. The chain uses TRBV15 and TRBJ2-3, with 10 nucleotides matching TRBD2. The CDR3 contains 15 residues. In germline, CDR1 is LNHNV, CDR2 YYDKDF (reference sequence). J gave up 2 bases and V 5 bases, and 4 bases lay outside the gene matches. The CDR3 here is CATSLAGGSTDTQYF. The CDR3 bases are TGTGCCACCAGCTTAGCGGGAGGCTCCACAGATACGCAGTATTTT.

The CDR3 nucleotides are TGTGCCATCAGGGTACTAGCGCAAAGCACAGATACGCAGTATTTT. Residues: CAIRVLAQSTDTQYF. V usage is TRBV10-3 and J usage is TRBJ2-3; 7 nucleotides agree with TRBD2. This CDR3 is built from 15 residues. V lost 6 bases, J lost 0 bases, and 6 bases stayed unmatched. From germline, CDR1 is ENHRY and CDR2 SYGVKD.

V gene TRBV6-5 combines with J gene TRBJ1-2; the match to TRBD1 covers 12 bases. V shed 2 bases and J 3 bases; nucleotides not matched to a gene: 4. The CDR3 loop spans 16 amino acids. Germline CDR1 MNHEY, CDR2 SVGAGI. This chain's CDR3 is CASSYKGQGADYGYTF. The CDR3 DNA reads TGTGCCAGCAGTTACAAGGGACAGGGGGCCGACTATGGCTACACCTTC.

By share of the sample, this clone is medium-sized. The chain employs TRBV7-9 and TRBJ2-1, with 8 bases identical to TRBD1. V lost 5 bases to trimming and J lost 3 bases; unmatched junction nucleotides: 6. Germline values: CDR1 SEHNR, CDR2 FQNEAQ (reference sequence). The CDR3 length is 15 residues. In DNA, the CDR3 is TGTGCCAGCAGCCCCGCAGGGGGCTACTACAATGAGCAGTTCTTC. Its protein product is CASSPAGGYYNEQFF.

The rearrangement links TRBV19 to TRBJ2-2, with 9 bases that match TRBD2. V was clipped by 7 bases and J by 4 bases; unmatched bases: 7. CDR3 length equals 15 residues. Germline V gene lookup returns CDR1 LNHDA and CDR2 SQIVND (reference sequence). CDR3 protein: CASTPRRGGTGELFF. The CDR3 DNA reads TGTGCCAGTACCCCTCGGCGGGGGGGCACCGGGGAGCTGTTTTTT. Full variable domain (rest looked up from reference TRBV19 and TRBJ2-2): DGGITQSPKYLFRKEGQNVTLSCEQNLNHDAMYWYRQDPGQGLRLIYYSQIVNDFQKGDIAEGYSVSREKKESFPLTVTSAQKNPTAFYLCASTPRRGGTGELFFGEGSRLTVL.

In this sample, this clone turned up once. This rearrangement joins TRBV10-3 to TRBJ2-1; 7 bases fit TRBD1. Germline lookup yields CDR1 ENHRY and CDR2 SYGVKD. This CDR3 contains 15 residues. The V gene end was trimmed by 1 base and the J gene end by 5 bases; junction bases not matched to a gene: 5. CDR3 sequence reads: CAISELATGNNEQFF. The CDR3 region has the DNA TGTGCCATCAGTGAGTTGGCGACAGGGAACAATGAGCAGTTCTTC.